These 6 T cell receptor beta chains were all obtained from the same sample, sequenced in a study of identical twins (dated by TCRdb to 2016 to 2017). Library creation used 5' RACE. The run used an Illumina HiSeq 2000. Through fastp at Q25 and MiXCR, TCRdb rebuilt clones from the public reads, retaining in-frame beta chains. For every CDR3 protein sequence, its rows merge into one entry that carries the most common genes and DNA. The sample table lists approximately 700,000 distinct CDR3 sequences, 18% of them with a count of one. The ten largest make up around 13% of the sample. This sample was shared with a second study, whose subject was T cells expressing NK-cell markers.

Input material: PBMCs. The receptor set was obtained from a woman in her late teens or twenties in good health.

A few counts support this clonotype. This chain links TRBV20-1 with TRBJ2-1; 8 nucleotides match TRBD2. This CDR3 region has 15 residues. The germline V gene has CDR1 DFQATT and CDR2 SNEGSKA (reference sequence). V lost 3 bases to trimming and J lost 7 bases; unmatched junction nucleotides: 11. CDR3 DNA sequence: TGCAGTGCTAGGACGAGCGGGACTAGGGGAAATGAGCAGTTCTTC. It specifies CSARTSGTRGNEQFF.

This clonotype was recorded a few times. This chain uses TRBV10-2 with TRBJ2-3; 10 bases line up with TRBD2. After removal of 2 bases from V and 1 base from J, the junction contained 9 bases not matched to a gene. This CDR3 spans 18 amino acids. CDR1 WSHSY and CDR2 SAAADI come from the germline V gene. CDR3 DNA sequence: TGCGCCAGCAGTGAGCCTTATACCGGGACTAGCGGCACAGATACGCAGTATTTT. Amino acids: CASSEPYTGTSGTDTQYF.

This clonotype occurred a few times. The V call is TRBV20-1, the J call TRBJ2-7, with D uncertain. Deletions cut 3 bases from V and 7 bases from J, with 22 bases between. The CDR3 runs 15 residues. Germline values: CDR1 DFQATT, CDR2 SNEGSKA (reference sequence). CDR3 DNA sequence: TGCAGTGCTAGGCCGGTGGGCCTCCTTGGTATGGAGCAGTACTTC. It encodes CSARPVGLLGMEQYF.

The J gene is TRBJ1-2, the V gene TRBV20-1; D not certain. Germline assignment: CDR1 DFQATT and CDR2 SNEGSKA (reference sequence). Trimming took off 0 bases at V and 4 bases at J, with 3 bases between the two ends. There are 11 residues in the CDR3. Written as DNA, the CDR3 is TGCAGTGCTAGAGAAACCTATGGCTACACCTTC. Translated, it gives CSARETYGYTF.

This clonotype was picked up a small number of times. CDR3 DNA sequence: TGCGCCAGCAGCCAGGACAGGACAGGAACCTACGAGCAGTACTTC. Encoded protein: CASSQDRTGTYEQYF. The chain couples TRBV4-1 to TRBJ2-7; 7 positions agree with TRBD1. Germline V CDR1 and CDR2: MGHRA, YSYEKL. This CDR3 region has 15 residues. The trim removed 3 bases at V and 2 bases at J, leaving 7 bases unmatched.

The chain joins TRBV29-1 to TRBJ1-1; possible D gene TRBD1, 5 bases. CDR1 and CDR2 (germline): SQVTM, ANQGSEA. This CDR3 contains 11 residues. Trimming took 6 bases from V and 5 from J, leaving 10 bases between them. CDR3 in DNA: TGCAGCGTACAGGAAAGAACTGAAGCTTTCTTT. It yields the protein CSVQERTEAFF.